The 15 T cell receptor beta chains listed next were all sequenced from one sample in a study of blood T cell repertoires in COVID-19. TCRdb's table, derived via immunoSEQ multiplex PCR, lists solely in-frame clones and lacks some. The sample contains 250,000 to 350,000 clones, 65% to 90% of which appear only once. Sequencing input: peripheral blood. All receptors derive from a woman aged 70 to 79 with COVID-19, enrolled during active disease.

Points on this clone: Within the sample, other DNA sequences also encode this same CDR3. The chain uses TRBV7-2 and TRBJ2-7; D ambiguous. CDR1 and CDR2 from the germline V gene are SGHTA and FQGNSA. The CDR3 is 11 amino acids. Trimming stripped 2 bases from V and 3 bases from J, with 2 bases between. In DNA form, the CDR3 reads TGTGCCAGCAGCTTATACTACGAGCAGTACTTC. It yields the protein CASSLYYEQYF.

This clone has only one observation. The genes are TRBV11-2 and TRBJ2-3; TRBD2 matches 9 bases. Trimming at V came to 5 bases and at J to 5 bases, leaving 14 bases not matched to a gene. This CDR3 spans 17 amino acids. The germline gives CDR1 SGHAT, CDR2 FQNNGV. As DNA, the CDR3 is TGTGCCAGCAGCCCTAGCGGGGCGGGCACCAAAGGAGATACGCAGTATTTT. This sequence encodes CASSPSGAGTKGDTQYF.

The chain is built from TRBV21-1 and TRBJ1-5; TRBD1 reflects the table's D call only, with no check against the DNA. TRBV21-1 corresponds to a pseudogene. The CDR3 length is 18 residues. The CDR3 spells CASSKADMLRGSNQPQHF. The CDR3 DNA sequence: TGTGCCAGCAGCAAAGCGGACATGCTAAGGGGGAGCAATCAGCCCCAGCATTTT.

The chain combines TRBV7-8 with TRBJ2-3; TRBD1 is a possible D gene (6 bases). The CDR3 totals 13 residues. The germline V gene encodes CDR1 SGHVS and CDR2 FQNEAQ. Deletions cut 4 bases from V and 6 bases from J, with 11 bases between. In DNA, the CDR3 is TGTGCCAGCAGCTCCGCTACAGGGGATACGCAGTATTTT. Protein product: CASSSATGDTQYF. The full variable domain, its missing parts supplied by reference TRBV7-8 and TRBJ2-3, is GAGVSQSPRYKVAKRGQDVALRCDPISGHVSLFWYQQALGQGPEFLTYFQNEAQLDKSGLPSDRFFAERPEGSVSTLKIQRTQQEDSAVYLCASSSATGDTQYFGPGTRLTVL.

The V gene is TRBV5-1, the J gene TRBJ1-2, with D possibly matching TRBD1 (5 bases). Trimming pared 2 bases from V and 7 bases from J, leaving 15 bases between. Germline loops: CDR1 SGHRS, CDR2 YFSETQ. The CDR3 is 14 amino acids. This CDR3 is CASSLGGEEGGYTF. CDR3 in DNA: TGCGCCAGCAGCTTAGGAGGGGAGGAAGGTGGCTACACCTTC.

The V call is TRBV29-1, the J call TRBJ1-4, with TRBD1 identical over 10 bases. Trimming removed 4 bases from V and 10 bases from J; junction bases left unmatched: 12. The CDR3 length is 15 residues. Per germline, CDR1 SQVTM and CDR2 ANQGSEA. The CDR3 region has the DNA TGCAGCGTTGTTGACAGGGGGCGAGATAGAGGAAAACTGTTTTTT. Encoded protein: CSVVDRGRDRGKLFF.

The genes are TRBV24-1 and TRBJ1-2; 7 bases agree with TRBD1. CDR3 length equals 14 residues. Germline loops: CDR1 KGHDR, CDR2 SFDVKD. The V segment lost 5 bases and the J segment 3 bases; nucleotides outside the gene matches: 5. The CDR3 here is CATSVGQSHYGYTF. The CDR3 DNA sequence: TGTGCCACCAGTGTGGGACAGTCTCACTATGGCTACACCTTC.

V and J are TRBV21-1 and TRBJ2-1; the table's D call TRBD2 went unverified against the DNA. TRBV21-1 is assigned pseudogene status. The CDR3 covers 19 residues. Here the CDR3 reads CASSKVSSGGPAGYNEQFF. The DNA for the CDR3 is TGTGCCAGCAGCAAAGTGAGTAGCGGGGGCCCAGCAGGCTACAATGAGCAGTTCTTC.

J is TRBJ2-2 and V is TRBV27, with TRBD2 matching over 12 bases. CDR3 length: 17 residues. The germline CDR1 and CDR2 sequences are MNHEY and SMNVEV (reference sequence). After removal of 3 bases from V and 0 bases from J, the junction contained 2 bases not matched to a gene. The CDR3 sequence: CASSFTSGGSNTGELFF. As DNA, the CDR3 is TGTGCCAGCAGTTTTACTAGCGGGGGGTCGAACACCGGGGAGCTGTTTTTT.

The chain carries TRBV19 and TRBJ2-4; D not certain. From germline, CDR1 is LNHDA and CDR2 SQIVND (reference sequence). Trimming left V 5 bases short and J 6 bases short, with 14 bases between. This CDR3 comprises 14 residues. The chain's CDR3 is CASSLTERRNIQYF. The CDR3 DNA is TGTGCCAGTAGTCTCACAGAGAGAAGAAACATTCAGTACTTC.

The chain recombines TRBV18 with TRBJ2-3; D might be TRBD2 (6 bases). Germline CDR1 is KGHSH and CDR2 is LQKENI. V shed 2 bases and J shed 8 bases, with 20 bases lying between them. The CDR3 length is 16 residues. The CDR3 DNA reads TGTGCCAGCTCACCAGCGGGACTTCCGGGCGTCGGTACGCAGTATTTT. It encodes CASSPAGLPGVGTQYF. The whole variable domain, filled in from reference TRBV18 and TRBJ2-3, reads NAGVMQNPRHLVRRRGQEARLRCSPMKGHSHVYWYRQLPEEGLKFMVYLQKENIIDESGMPKERFSAEFPKEGPSILRIQQVVRGDSAAYFCASSPAGLPGVGTQYFGPGTRLTVL.

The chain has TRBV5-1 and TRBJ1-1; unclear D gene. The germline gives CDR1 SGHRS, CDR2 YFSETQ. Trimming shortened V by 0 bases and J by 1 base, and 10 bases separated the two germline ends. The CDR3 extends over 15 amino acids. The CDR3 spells CASSLGSGSNTEAFF. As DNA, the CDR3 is TGCGCCAGCAGCTTGGGATCAGGATCGAACACTGAAGCTTTCTTT.

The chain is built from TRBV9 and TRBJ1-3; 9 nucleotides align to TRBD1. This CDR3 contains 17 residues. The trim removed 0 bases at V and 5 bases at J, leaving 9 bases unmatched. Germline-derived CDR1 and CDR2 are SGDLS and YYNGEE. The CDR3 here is CASSVDTGGDLRNTIYF. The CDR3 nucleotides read TGTGCCAGCAGCGTAGACACAGGGGGCGATTTGAGAAACACCATATATTTT.

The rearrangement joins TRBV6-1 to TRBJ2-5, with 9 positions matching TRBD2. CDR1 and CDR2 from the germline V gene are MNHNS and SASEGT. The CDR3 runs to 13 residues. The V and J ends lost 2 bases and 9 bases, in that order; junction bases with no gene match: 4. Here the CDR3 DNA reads TGTGCCAGCAGTGAATGGGGCGGGGGGGCCCAGTACTTC. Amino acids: CASSEWGGGAQYF.

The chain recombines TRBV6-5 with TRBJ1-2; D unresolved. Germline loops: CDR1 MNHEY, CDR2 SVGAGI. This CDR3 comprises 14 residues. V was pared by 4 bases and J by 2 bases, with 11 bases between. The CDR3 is CASSFSGRNYGYTF. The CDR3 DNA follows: TGTGCCAGCAGTTTCTCCGGTCGAAACTATGGCTACACCTTC.